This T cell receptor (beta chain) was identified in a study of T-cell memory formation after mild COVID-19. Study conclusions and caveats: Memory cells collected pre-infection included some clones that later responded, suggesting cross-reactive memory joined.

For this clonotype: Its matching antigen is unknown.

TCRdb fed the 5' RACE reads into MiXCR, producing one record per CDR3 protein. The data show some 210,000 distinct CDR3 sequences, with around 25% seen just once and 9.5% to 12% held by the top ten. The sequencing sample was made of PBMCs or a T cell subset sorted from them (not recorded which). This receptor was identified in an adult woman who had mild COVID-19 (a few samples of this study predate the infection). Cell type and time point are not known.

This chain's CDR3 is CASSPLGTGLTYEQYF. The CDR3 region has the DNA TGTGCCAGCTCACCACTGGGCACGGGGTTAACCTACGAGCAGTACTTC. This chain connects TRBV18 to TRBJ2-7; D might be TRBD2 (5 bases). The CDR3 extends over 16 amino acids. Trimming pared 1 base from V and 2 bases from J, leaving 15 bases between. CDR1 is KGHSH, CDR2 LQKENI, per germline.